A selection of T cell receptor beta chains follows, all from one sample in a study of T cells after yellow fever vaccination. TCRdb used MiXCR to reprocess the 5' RACE reads, holding one entry per CDR3 protein. The table lists some 70,000 distinct CDR3 sequences, approximately 7% of them singletons. This specimen was CD8+ T cells sorted from PBMCs, taken 35 to 50 days after the first yellow fever vaccination. The receptors originated from a man aged 18 to 35 who received the YFV17D yellow fever vaccine. Both conserved end residues are part of each CDR3. The D gene is left open where the match is weak. The listing skips clone size in some rows; elsewhere it reads once, few, many or a size class.

CDR3nt	CDR3aa	abundance	d_gene	v_gene	j_gene
TGTGCCAGCAGCTTAGAATTCAGGAGGCGGGGGGGGTTGGCAGATACGCAGTATTTT	CASSLEFRRRGGLADTQYF	few	TRBD2	TRBV11-2	TRBJ2-3
TGTGCCAGCAGCTTCACCGGGACAGGGGCCTCGGTGGTAGGCTACACCTTC	CASSFTGTGASVVGYTF	many	TRBD1	TRBV7-9	TRBJ1-2
TGTGCCTGGAGTTCCGCTAACTATGGCTACACCTTC	CAWSSANYGYTF	-	-	TRBV30	TRBJ1-2
TGTGCCAGCAGTAACGTCAGGGGTTATCAGCCCCAGCATTTT	CASSNVRGYQPQHF	many	-	TRBV2	TRBJ1-5
TGCGCCAGCAGCTTGGACAGTCCTAACTATGGCTACACCTTC	CASSLDSPNYGYTF	-	-	TRBV5-1	TRBJ1-2
TGTGCCAGCAGCTTATCGACGGGACAGACATATGAAGCTTTCTTT	CASSLSTGQTYEAFF	many	TRBD1	TRBV11-2	TRBJ1-1
TGTGCCAGCAGTTACTCGAACAGCTACACTGAAGCTTTCTTT	CASSYSNSYTEAFF	-	-	TRBV6-5	TRBJ1-1
TGTGCCAGCAGCCCGCCCGGACAGGGGTTGTTGGGGGCCAACGTCCTGACTTTC	CASSPPGQGLLGANVLTF	-	TRBD1	TRBV4-2	TRBJ2-6
TGTGCCAGCAGCTTATTCGCCACAGATACGCAGTATTTT	CASSLFATDTQYF	many	-	TRBV7-8	TRBJ2-3
TGCGCCAGCAGCCAAACAGGGGCCCCTCGGGCTGAAGCTTTCTTT	CASSQTGAPRAEAFF	many	TRBD1	TRBV4-3	TRBJ1-1
TGCGCCAGCAGCCAAGGGGACTTCGCAACTAATGAAAAACTGTTTTTT	CASSQGDFATNEKLFF	-	-	TRBV4-3	TRBJ1-4
TGCAGCGTTCTAGCGGGGGGCACAGATACGCAGTATTTT	CSVLAGGTDTQYF	few	TRBD2	TRBV29-1	TRBJ2-3
TGCAGCGCTCGACTAGCGGACAACAATGAGCAGTTCTTC	CSARLADNNEQFF	-	TRBD2	TRBV29-1	TRBJ2-1
TGTGCCAGCAGCTTAGAAACCGGGACAGGGGAGAAGCAGTTCTTC	CASSLETGTGEKQFF	many	TRBD1	TRBV13	TRBJ2-1
TGTGCCAGCAGCCTCCGGGACGGAGAATACGAGCAGTACTTC	CASSLRDGEYEQYF	many	-	TRBV3-1	TRBJ2-7
TGCGCCAGCAGCCAATGGACGGGCCTGGGGGAGACCCAGTACTTC	CASSQWTGLGETQYF	many	-	TRBV4-1	TRBJ2-5
TGTGCCAGCTCAAACAGGGGTTGGGGCAATCAGCCCCAGCATTTT	CASSNRGWGNQPQHF	many	TRBD1	TRBV18	TRBJ1-5
TGCAGTGCTAGAGACCGGACCTTCACAGATACGCAGTATTTT	CSARDRTFTDTQYF	-	-	TRBV20-1	TRBJ2-3
TGTGCCAGCAGCGAGACAGGGCCTACGGAGACCCAGTACTTC	CASSETGPTETQYF	many	TRBD1	TRBV6-1	TRBJ2-5
TGCGCCAGCTCTCAGGGTTTCGATTACGAGCAGTACTTC	CASSQGFDYEQYF	-	-	TRBV4-1	TRBJ2-7
TGTGCCAGCAGAGCCGGGACGGCGGGCTCACCCCTCCACTTT	CASRAGTAGSPLHF	many	-	TRBV27	TRBJ1-6
TGTGCCAGCAGTTACTCGACAGGGGGAGGCTATGGCTACACCTTC	CASSYSTGGGYGYTF	few	TRBD1	TRBV6-5	TRBJ1-2
TGTGCCAGCAGCTTAAAGGGGGCCGAGCAGTACTTC	CASSLKGAEQYF	many	TRBD1	TRBV13	TRBJ2-7
TGTGCCAGCAGCCTGGGCTGGAGGACAGGGGGCTTCGAGACCCAGTACTTC	CASSLGWRTGGFETQYF	few	TRBD1	TRBV7-9	TRBJ2-5
TGTGCCAGCAGTTTCCTTGGGAGTCGCTACGAGCAGTACTTC	CASSFLGSRYEQYF	many	-	TRBV6-2/TRBV6-3	TRBJ2-7
TGTGCCAGCAGTTACTCGGGGGCTGGAAACACCATATATTTT	CASSYSGAGNTIYF	few	-	TRBV6-5	TRBJ1-3
TGCGCCAGCAGCTTCAGGAAGAACACTGAAGCTTTCTTT	CASSFRKNTEAFF	-	-	TRBV5-1	TRBJ1-1
TGTGCCAGCAGCCCAGGACAGGGGGGAACCTACGAGCAGTACTTC	CASSPGQGGTYEQYF	many	TRBD1	TRBV7-9	TRBJ2-7
TGCGCCAGCAGCCAAGGGCAAGGGGTTTGGTACAATGAGCAGTTCTTC	CASSQGQGVWYNEQFF	many	-	TRBV4-1	TRBJ2-1
TGTGCCAGCAGTGCTGACAGGGAACTTGGGGCCAACGTCCTGACTTTC	CASSADRELGANVLTF	-	TRBD1	TRBV12-3/TRBV12-4	TRBJ2-6
TGCGCCACACGACAGGGGGCAGCCTACGAGCAGTACTTC	CATRQGAAYEQYF	many	TRBD1	TRBV10-2	TRBJ2-7
TGTGCCAGCAGCTTGTCTCCTGCCCCGGGCTACACCTTC	CASSLSPAPGYTF	few	-	TRBV5-5	TRBJ1-2
TGCGCCAGCAGCTTGTGGACTAGCGGTTACAATGAGCAGTTCTTC	CASSLWTSGYNEQFF	many	TRBD2	TRBV4-3	TRBJ2-1
TGTGCCAGCAGCTTAGGTCAGGGTGGAGGAGATACGCAGTATTTT	CASSLGQGGGDTQYF	many	-	TRBV7-6	TRBJ2-3
TGTGCCAGTAGTATTTATGGGGCACAGGGCAATGAGCAGTTCTTC	CASSIYGAQGNEQFF	few	-	TRBV19	TRBJ2-1
TGTGCCAGCAGTTTCGGGACAGTGCCTATTTGGTACTTC	CASSFGTVPIWYF	many	TRBD1	TRBV12-3/TRBV12-4	TRBJ2-7
TGTGCCAGCAGCTTAGACCCGGGACAGGGAACCTACAATGAGCAGTTCTTC	CASSLDPGQGTYNEQFF	-	TRBD1	TRBV11-3	TRBJ2-1
TGTGCCAGCAAGACAGGGATGAACACTGAAGCTTTCTTT	CASKTGMNTEAFF	many	TRBD1	TRBV25-1	TRBJ1-1
TGTGCCAGTAGTTTGGGTCCTGGCGAGCAGTACTTC	CASSLGPGEQYF	many	-	TRBV19	TRBJ2-7
TGTGCCAGCAGCCCCCCCTCGGTTTCGAACACCGGGGAGCTGTTTTTT	CASSPPSVSNTGELFF	many	-	TRBV11-2	TRBJ2-2